The 7 T cell receptor beta chains presented below share a single source sample, sequenced in a study of blood T cells in healthy people across ages. PCR was performed a second time for about 7 to 11 cycles using a sample-barcoded 5' primer and a J-beta primer mix. In TCRdb, the 5' RACE reads were re-called with MiXCR into one record per CDR3 protein. Of about 650,000 distinct CDR3 sequences in the sample, roughly 32% are singletons; the top ten hold roughly 14%. Source material: blood. Source of these receptors: a woman at least 80 years old in good health.

This clonotype was counted only a few times. The gene calls are TRBV4-3 and TRBJ2-1, with no clear D. Trimming took 3 bases from V and 4 from J, leaving 13 bases between them. Germline assignment: CDR1 LGHNA and CDR2 YSLEER. The CDR3 has 15 amino acids. CDR3 in amino acids: CASSHKAGPYNEQFF. As DNA, the CDR3 is TGCGCCAGCAGCCATAAGGCAGGTCCTTACAATGAGCAGTTCTTC.

The chain recombines TRBV7-2 with TRBJ1-6; D is uncertain. The CDR3 runs to 14 residues. Trimming pared 5 bases from V and 7 bases from J, leaving 12 bases between. Per germline, CDR1 SGHTA and CDR2 FQGNSA. CDR3 DNA: TGTGCCAGCAGCATCAGCGGCGAGAATTCACCCCTCCACTTT. Encoded protein: CASSISGENSPLHF.

This clonotype was observed at least ten times. The chain uses TRBV5-6 and TRBJ1-2, with no clear D. CDR1 SGHDT and CDR2 YYEEEE come from the germline V gene. The length of the CDR3 is 13 residues. V was shortened by 0 bases and J by 8 bases, with 11 bases between the two germline ends. CDR3 in DNA: TGTGCCAGCAGCTTGGGGCCACTAGAGGGCTACACCTTC. Protein: CASSLGPLEGYTF. Together with reference TRBV5-6 and TRBJ1-2, the CDR3 gives the full variable domain: DAGVTQSPTHLIKTRGQQVTLRCSPKSGHDTVSWYQQALGQGPQFIFQYYEEEERQRGNFPDRFSGHQFPNYSSELNVNALLLGDSALYLCASSLGPLEGYTFGSGTRLTVV.

Remarks on this clonotype: It may be a read error: a sequence one base away is much more abundant. It is unclear where the CDR3 begins or ends on the DNA, so no DNA is shown, and the CDR3 is as TCRdb lists it. The CDR3 loop reads CAGSVGTGNGPFF. This rearrangement joins TRBV30 to TRBJ2-1; TRBD1 is the table's D call, not checked against the DNA. The CDR3 spans 13 residues, counting both ends. Germline lookup yields CDR1 GTSNPN and CDR2 SVGIG (reference sequence).

Points on this clonotype: A read error may explain this, as a much larger clone is one base away. The rearrangement uses TRBV14 and TRBJ2-7; D is perhaps TRBD1 (6 bases). The tail of the sequence fits TRBJ2-5 better, so the J call may be wrong. In germline, CDR1 is SGHDN, CDR2 FVKESK. This CDR3 region has 15 residues. The CDR3 DNA reads TGTGCCAGCAGCCGAGATATCGTGACAGGAGAGACCCAGTACTTC. This codes for CASSRDIVTGETQYF.

V and J are TRBV29-1 and TRBJ2-5, with 10 bases identical to TRBD1. The CDR3 covers 14 residues. V lost 4 bases, J lost 2 bases, and 4 bases stayed unmatched. The V gene's germline CDR1 is SQVTM and CDR2 ANQGSEA. The CDR3 sequence is CSVAGGQGQETQYF. The CDR3 nucleotides are TGCAGCGTTGCAGGGGGACAGGGGCAAGAGACCCAGTACTTC.

With respect to this clonotype: This clone may be a read error of a much larger clone one base away. This chain connects TRBV2 to TRBJ2-3, with 9 bases lining up with TRBD2. The CDR3 contains 13 residues. Looked up from germline, CDR1 is SNHLY and CDR2 is FYNNEI. The DNA of the CDR3 is TGTGCCCGCAGTGGCGGGAGGGCAGATACGCAGTATTTT. Translated: CARSGGRADTQYF.